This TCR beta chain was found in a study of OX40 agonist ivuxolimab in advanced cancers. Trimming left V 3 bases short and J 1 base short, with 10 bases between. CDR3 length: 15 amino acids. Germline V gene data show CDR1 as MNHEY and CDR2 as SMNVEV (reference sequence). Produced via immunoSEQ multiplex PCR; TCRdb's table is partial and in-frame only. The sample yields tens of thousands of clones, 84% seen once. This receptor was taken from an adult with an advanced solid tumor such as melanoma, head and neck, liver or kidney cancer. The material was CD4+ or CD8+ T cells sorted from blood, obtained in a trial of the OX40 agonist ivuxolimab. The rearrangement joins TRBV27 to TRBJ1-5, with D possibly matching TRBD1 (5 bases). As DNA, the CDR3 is TGTGCCAGCAGTTTTCTTTCAGGGAGCAATCAGCCCCAGCATTTT. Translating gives CASSFLSGSNQPQHF.